This TCR beta chain was retrieved from a study of CD8 T cells in ankylosing spondylitis. This clonotype has ten or more counts. Its antigen is undetermined. Germline V lookup: CDR1 ENHRY, CDR2 SYGVKD. CDR3 length: 14 residues. Between the trimmed V and J ends, which lost 7 bases and 4 bases, there was a span of 16 bases. TCRdb called the 5' RACE reads again in MiXCR, with one record for every CDR3 protein. The table includes approximately 520,000 distinct CDR3 sequences, less than 6% detected once. Study-wide results and limits: The disease-linked clones had a CD8+ phenotype and low blood frequencies. Significant enrichment of disease-linked clones was reportedly seen in matched ankylosing spondylitis synovial fluid. Seemingly characteristic of ankylosing spondylitis blood was a TCR beta motif consisting of about 8 highly homologous variants.

The V call is TRBV10-3, the J call TRBJ1-1; D is possibly TRBD1 (5 bases). The sample taken for sequencing was blood, either unsorted or a sorted T cell fraction (not recorded which). The sequence was collected from a male donor with ankylosing spondylitis. The CDR3 here is CAIKSSRESTEAFF. The CDR3 region has the DNA TGTGCCATCAAATCAAGCAGGGAATCCACTGAAGCTTTCTTT.